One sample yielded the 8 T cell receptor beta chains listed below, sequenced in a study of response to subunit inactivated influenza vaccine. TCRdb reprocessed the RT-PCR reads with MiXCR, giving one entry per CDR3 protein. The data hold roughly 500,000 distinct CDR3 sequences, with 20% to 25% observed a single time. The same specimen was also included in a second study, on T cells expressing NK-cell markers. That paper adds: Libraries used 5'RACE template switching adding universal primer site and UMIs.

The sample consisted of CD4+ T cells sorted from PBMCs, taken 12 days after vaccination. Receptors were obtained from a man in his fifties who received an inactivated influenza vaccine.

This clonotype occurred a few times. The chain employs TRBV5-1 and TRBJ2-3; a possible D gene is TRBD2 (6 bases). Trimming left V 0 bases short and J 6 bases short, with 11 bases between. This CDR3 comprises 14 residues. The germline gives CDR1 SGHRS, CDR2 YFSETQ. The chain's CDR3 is CASSLGAGMDTQYF. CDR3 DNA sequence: TGCGCCAGCAGCTTGGGTGCGGGAATGGATACGCAGTATTTT.

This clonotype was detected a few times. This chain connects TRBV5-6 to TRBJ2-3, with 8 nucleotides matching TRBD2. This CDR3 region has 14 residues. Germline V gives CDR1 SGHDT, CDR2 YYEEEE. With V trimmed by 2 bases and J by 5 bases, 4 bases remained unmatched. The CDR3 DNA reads TGTGCCAGCAGCTTAGCGGGAGCTAGAGATACGCAGTATTTT. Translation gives CASSLAGARDTQYF.

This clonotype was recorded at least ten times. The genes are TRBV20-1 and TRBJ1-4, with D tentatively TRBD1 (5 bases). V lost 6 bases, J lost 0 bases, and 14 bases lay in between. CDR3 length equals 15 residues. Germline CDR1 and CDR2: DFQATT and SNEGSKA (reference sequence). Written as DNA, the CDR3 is TGCAGTGCCCCTCCTCAGGGATCAACTAATGAAAAACTGTTTTTT. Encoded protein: CSAPPQGSTNEKLFF.

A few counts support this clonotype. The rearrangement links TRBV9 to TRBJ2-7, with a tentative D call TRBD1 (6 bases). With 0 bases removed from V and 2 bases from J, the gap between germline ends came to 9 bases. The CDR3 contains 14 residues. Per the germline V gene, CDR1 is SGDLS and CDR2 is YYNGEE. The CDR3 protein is CASSVEDSAYEQYF. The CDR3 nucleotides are TGTGCCAGCAGCGTAGAGGACAGTGCCTACGAGCAGTACTTC.

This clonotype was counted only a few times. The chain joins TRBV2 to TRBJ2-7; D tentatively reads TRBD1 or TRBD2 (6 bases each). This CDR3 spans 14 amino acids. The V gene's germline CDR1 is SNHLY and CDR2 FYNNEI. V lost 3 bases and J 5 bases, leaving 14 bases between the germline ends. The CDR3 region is CASSDPGARNEQYF. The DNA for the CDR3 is TGTGCCAGCAGTGATCCGGGGGCGAGGAACGAGCAGTACTTC.

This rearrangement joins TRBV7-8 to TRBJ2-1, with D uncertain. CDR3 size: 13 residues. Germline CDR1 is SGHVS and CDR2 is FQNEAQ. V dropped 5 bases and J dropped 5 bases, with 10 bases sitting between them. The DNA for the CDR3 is TGTGCCAGCAGCCGCCACCCAGACAATGAGCAGTTCTTC. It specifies CASSRHPDNEQFF. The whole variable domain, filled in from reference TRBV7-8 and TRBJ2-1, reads GAGVSQSPRYKVAKRGQDVALRCDPISGHVSLFWYQQALGQGPEFLTYFQNEAQLDKSGLPSDRFFAERPEGSVSTLKIQRTQQEDSAVYLCASSRHPDNEQFFGPGTRLTVL.

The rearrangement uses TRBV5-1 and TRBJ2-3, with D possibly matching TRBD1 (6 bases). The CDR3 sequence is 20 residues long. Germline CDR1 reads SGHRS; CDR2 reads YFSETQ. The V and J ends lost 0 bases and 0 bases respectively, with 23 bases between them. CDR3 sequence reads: CASSLARVSRTELSTDTQYF. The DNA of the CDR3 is TGCGCCAGCAGCTTGGCCAGGGTATCTAGGACAGAACTAAGCACAGATACGCAGTATTTT. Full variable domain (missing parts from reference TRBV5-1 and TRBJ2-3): KAGVTQTPRYLIKTRGQQVTLSCSPISGHRSVSWYQQTPGQGLQFLFEYFSETQRNKGNFPGRFSGRQFSNSRSEMNVSTLELGDSALYLCASSLARVSRTELSTDTQYFGPGTRLTVL.

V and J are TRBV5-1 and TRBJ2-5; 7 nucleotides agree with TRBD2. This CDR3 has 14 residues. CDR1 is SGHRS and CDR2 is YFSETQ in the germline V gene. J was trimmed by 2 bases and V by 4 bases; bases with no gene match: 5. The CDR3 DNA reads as TGCGCCAGCAGCCGGTGGGAGGGACAAGAGACCCAGTACTTC. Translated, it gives CASSRWEGQETQYF.